A single sample gave rise to the 11 T cell receptor beta chains below, sequenced in a study of T cell repertoires in cytomegalovirus infection. No antigens are known for them. TCRdb analysed the reads with MiXCR anew, one entry per CDR3 protein. The profile shows approximately 990,000 distinct CDR3 sequences, about a third of them singletons. This sample comprised cultured CD8+ T cells from PBMCs, obtained from culture after CMV antigen stimulation. These TCRs come from a human donor in good health (CMV status not recorded). Some clones in this sample may be carry-over from other donors' samples.

V gene TRBV7-6 combines with J gene TRBJ2-6; 7 nucleotides align to TRBD1. With V trimmed by 5 bases and J by 4 bases, 5 bases remained unmatched. Germline values: CDR1 SGHVS, CDR2 FNYEAQ. The CDR3 has 15 residues. This CDR3 is CASSDRVAGANVLTF. The CDR3 region has the DNA TGTGCCAGCAGCGACAGGGTCGCCGGGGCCAACGTCCTGACTTTC. The full variable domain, completed using reference TRBV7-6 and TRBJ2-6, is GAGVSQSPRYKVTKRGQDVALRCDPISGHVSLYWYRQALGQGPEFLTYFNYEAQQDKSGLPNDRFSAERPEGSISTLTIQRTEQRDSAMYRCASSDRVAGANVLTFGAGSRLTVL.

This clonotype turned up a few times. This sequence joins TRBV5-5 and TRBJ1-3; D gene uncertain. Germline CDR1 is SGHKS and CDR2 is YYEKEE (reference sequence). The V and J ends lost 4 bases and 0 bases respectively, with 17 bases between them. The CDR3 consists of 17 residues. The CDR3 coding sequence is TGTGCCAGCAGCCCTGATTTAACGTCGCCCTCTGGAAACACCATATATTTT. Translated, it gives CASSPDLTSPSGNTIYF.

This chain connects TRBV7-2 to TRBJ1-1; 7 positions match TRBD1. Trimming removed 5 bases from V and 4 bases from J; junction bases left unmatched: 10. Germline CDR1 SGHTA, CDR2 FQGNSA. This CDR3 comprises 15 residues. CDR3 sequence: CASSPPDRVGTEAFF. The CDR3 bases are TGTGCCAGCAGCCCCCCCGACAGGGTGGGCACTGAAGCTTTCTTT.

The rearrangement links TRBV28 to TRBJ2-3; 9 nucleotides agree with TRBD2. The length of the CDR3 is 16 residues. Losses at the gene ends were 3 bases for V and 0 bases for J; bases not matched to a gene: 4. Germline lookup yields CDR1 MDHEN and CDR2 SYDVKM. The CDR3 DNA reads as TGTGCCAGCAGTTTGAGCGGGGGGTCTAGCACAGATACGCAGTATTTT. Protein: CASSLSGGSSTDTQYF.

This clonotype showed up just once. The CDR3: CASSRDSSNEQYF. In nucleotides, the CDR3 is TGTGCCAGCTCACGCGACAGCTCAAACGAGCAGTACTTC. V gene TRBV18 combines with J gene TRBJ2-7, with D possibly TRBD1 on 5 matching bases. The germline V gene encodes CDR1 KGHSH and CDR2 LQKENI. The CDR3 is 13 residues long. With 4 bases removed from V and 5 bases from J, the gap between germline ends came to 12 bases. Supplemented by reference TRBV18 and TRBJ2-7, the full variable domain reads NAGVMQNPRHLVRRRGQEARLRCSPMKGHSHVYWYRQLPEEGLKFMVYLQKENIIDESGMPKERFSAEFPKEGPSILRIQQVVRGDSAAYFCASSRDSSNEQYFGPGTRLTVT.

V usage is TRBV5-6 and J usage is TRBJ2-1; tentatively, D is TRBD1 or TRBD2 (6 bases each). The V gene lost 4 bases and the J gene lost 6 bases, with 14 bases spanning the gap. The V gene's germline CDR1 is SGHDT and CDR2 YYEEEE. CDR3 length: 14 residues. The CDR3 DNA is TGTGCCAGCAGCCCTGGTCGGGGGCTCAATGAGCAGTTCTTC. It translates to CASSPGRGLNEQFF.

In its sample, this clonotype was seen a few times. The chain has TRBV6-2 or TRBV6-3 and TRBJ2-5; maybe TRBD2 (6 bases). This CDR3 region has 15 residues. Per germline, CDR1 MNHEY and CDR2 SVGEGT. The V and J ends lost 2 bases and 4 bases respectively, with 14 bases between them. CDR3 DNA sequence: TGTGCCAGCAGTTACCCAATAAGGAGGGGAGAGACCCAGTACTTC. It codes for CASSYPIRRGETQYF.

This chain connects TRBV27 to TRBJ2-3; 8 positions match TRBD2. The CDR3 is 17 residues long. Germline values: CDR1 MNHEY, CDR2 SMNVEV (reference sequence). After removal of 2 bases from V and 2 bases from J, the junction contained 9 bases not matched to a gene. The CDR3 is CASSLPGSGVPTDTQYF. CDR3 in DNA: TGTGCCAGCAGTTTACCCGGTAGCGGGGTTCCCACAGATACGCAGTATTTT.

This clonotype turned up a few times. The chain links TRBV3-1 to TRBJ1-5; tentatively, D is TRBD1 (6 bases). Trimming cost V 0 bases and J 7 bases, with 7 bases left between them. Germline lookup yields CDR1 LGHDT and CDR2 YNNKEL (reference sequence). CDR3 length equals 13 residues. This CDR3 reads CASSQDQGQPQHF. The CDR3 coding sequence is TGTGCCAGCAGCCAAGACCAGGGGCAGCCCCAGCATTTT.

The chain recombines TRBV5-8 with TRBJ2-7; 7 nucleotides line up with TRBD1. Germline-derived CDR1 and CDR2 are SGHTS and YDEGEE. The CDR3 covers 16 residues. V was pared by 2 bases and J by 5 bases, with 13 bases of the junction left unmatched. The CDR3 spells CASSLQMSRGGNEQYF. CDR3 nucleotides: TGTGCCAGCAGCTTACAAATGAGCCGAGGGGGCAACGAGCAGTACTTC. Supplemented by reference TRBV5-8 and TRBJ2-7, the full variable domain reads EAGVTQSPTHLIKTRGQQATLRCSPISGHTSVYWYQQALGLGLQFLLWYDEGEERNRGNFPPRFSGRQFPNYSSELNVNALELEDSALYLCASSLQMSRGGNEQYFGPGTRLTVT.

V usage is TRBV27 and J usage is TRBJ2-3; D unresolved. The V gene lost 5 bases and the J gene lost 0 bases, with 15 bases spanning the gap. The CDR3 consists of 16 residues. Germline-derived CDR1 and CDR2 are MNHEY and SMNVEV (reference sequence). The CDR3, as DNA: TGTGCCAGCAGTCCCTTACAGCTTCCTAGCACAGATACGCAGTATTTT. This gives the protein CASSPLQLPSTDTQYF.